This T cell receptor (beta chain) was recorded in a study of blood T cells in healthy people across ages. Study results and limitations: Older individuals had lower TCR beta diversity per million T cells (the decline was roughly linear).

Germline V lookup: CDR1 MNHEY, CDR2 SVGAGI. V was cut by 2 bases and J by 8 bases, with 12 bases left in between. The CDR3 consists of 14 residues. Points on this clonotype: The target antigen is unknown.

Using a J-beta primer mix together with a sample-barcoded 5' primer, a second PCR was run for about 7 to 12 cycles. From the 5' RACE reads, TCRdb called clonotypes with MiXCR, one entry per CDR3 protein. The repertoire holds hundreds of thousands of distinct CDR3 sequences, with around three fifths as singletons. The chain is built from TRBV6-5 and TRBJ1-4, with a weak D call TRBD1 (5 bases). This receptor was identified in a man in his forties in good health. The source material was blood. This CDR3 is CASSYGGRDEKLFF. The DNA of the CDR3 is TGTGCCAGCAGTTACGGAGGCAGGGACGAAAAACTGTTTTTT.